This T cell receptor beta chain was observed in a study of cytomegalovirus exposure and HLA in healthy donors. Researchers ran the PCR with 60 Vbeta and 13 Jbeta primers. Clones were sequenced by immunoSEQ multiplex PCR, and TCRdb holds only the in-frame ones, with some missing. The sample has roughly 92,000 clones, about 80% seen once. This clone was counted a single time. Its antigen is unidentified. Overall study results and limits: Whilst most TCR sequences proved rare, a subset of public TCRs occurred across many donors. Researchers reported that a few CMV-associated chains were confirmed in vitro as CMV antigen-specific. Earlier analysis found most TCR beta V segments productive about 90% or about 30% of the time.

The V gene lost 5 bases and the J gene lost 3 bases, with 14 bases spanning the gap. Germline CDR1 and CDR2: SEHNR and FQNEAQ (reference sequence). This CDR3 has 14 amino acids. Material for sequencing was PBMCs. V usage is TRBV7-9 and J usage is TRBJ2-7; a weak D match, TRBD2 (6 bases). The sequence came from a man aged 45 to 65 in good health and CMV-seropositive. This chain's CDR3 is CASSPRDSIYEQYF. As DNA, the CDR3 is TGTGCCAGCAGCCCCCGGGACTCCATCTACGAGCAGTACTTC.